This T cell receptor beta chain was sequenced in a study of T cell repertoires in cytomegalovirus infection. Looking at the study overall: CMV infection plus the matching HLA type was flagged by public TCR beta signatures.

Each CDR3 protein gets one entry after TCRdb re-called the reads with MiXCR. The sample contains about 100,000 distinct CDR3 sequences, more than 15% of which appear only once. This clonotype came up many times. The antigen is undetermined. Study-wide results and caveats: HLA-C-restricted CMV-specific TCR beta clonotypes prevailed in the ex vivo response.

Sequencing input: PBMCs. This sequence originates from a human donor in good health (CMV status not recorded). Some clones in this sample may be carry-over from other donors' samples.

The DNA of the CDR3 is TGTGCCAGCAGCTTGACTAGCGGGGGCACCGGGGAGCTGTTTTTT. Protein sequence: CASSLTSGGTGELFF. This chain links TRBV7-2 with TRBJ2-2; 12 nucleotides agree with TRBD2. Trimming took 3 bases from V and 4 from J; bases not matched to a gene: 0. The CDR3 is made up of 15 amino acids. CDR1 and CDR2 (germline): SGHTA, FQGNSA. Based on the CDR3 plus reference TRBV7-2 and TRBJ2-2, the full variable domain is GAGVSQSPSNKVTEKGKDVELRCDPISGHTALYWYRQSLGQGLEFLIYFQGNSAPDKSGLPSDRFSAERTGGSVSTLTIQRTQQEDSAVYLCASSLTSGGTGELFFGEGSRLTVL.